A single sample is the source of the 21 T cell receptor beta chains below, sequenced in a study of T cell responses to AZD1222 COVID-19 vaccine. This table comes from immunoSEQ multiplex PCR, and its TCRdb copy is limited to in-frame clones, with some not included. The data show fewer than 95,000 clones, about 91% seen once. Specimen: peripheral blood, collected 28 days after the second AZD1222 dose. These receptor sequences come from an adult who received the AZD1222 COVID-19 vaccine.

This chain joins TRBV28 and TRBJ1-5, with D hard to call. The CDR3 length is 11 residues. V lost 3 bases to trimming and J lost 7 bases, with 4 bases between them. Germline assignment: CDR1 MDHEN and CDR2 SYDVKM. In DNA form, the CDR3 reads TGTGCCAGCAGTTTGGACCAGCCCCAGCATTTT. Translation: CASSLDQPQHF.

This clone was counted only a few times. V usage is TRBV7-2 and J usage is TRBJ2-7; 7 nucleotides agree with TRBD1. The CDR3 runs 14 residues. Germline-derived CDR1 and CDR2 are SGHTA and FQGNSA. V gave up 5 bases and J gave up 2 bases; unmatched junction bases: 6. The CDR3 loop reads CASSPRQGPYEQYF. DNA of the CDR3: TGTGCCAGCAGCCCGAGACAGGGACCCTACGAGCAGTACTTC.

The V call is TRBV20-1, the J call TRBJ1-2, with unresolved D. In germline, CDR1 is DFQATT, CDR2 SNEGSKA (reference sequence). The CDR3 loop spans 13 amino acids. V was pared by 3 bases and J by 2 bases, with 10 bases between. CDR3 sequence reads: CSASEGLNYGYTF. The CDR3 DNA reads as TGCAGTGCTAGTGAGGGATTAAACTATGGCTACACCTTC.

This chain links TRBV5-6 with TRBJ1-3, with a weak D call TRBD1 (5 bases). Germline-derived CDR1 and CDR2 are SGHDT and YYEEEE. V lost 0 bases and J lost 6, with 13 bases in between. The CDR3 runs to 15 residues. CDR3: CASSLGGLVANTIYF. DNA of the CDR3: TGTGCCAGCAGCTTGGGGGGGTTGGTGGCAAACACCATATATTTT.

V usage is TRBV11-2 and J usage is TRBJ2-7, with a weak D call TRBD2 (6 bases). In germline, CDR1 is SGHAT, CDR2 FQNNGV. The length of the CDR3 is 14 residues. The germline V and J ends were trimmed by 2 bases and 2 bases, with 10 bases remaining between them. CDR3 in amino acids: CASSLPLATYEQYF. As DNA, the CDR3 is TGTGCCAGCAGCTTACCCCTAGCGACCTACGAGCAGTACTTC.

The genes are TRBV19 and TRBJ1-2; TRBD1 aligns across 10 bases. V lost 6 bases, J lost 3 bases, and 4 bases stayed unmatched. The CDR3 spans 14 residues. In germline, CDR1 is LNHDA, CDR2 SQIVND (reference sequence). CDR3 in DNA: TGTGCCAGTAGCCCGGGACAGGGGCACTATGGCTACACCTTC. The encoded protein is CASSPGQGHYGYTF.

The CDR3 sequence is CASSPLRPMNTEAFF. Written as DNA, the CDR3 is TGTGCCAGCTCACCACTCCGGCCGATGAACACTGAAGCTTTCTTT. The rearrangement uses TRBV18 and TRBJ1-1; the D is unclear. The CDR3 loop spans 15 amino acids. Germline-derived CDR1 and CDR2 are KGHSH and LQKENI. V lost 1 base to trimming and J lost 0 bases, with 9 bases between them.

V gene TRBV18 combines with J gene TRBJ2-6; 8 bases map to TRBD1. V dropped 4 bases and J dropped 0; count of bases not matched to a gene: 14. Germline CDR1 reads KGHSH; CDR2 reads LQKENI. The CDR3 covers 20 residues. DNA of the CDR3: TGTGCCAGCTCACTCATCGAGGACAGGGCCCCGAGCTCTGGGGCCAACGTCCTGACTTTC. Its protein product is CASSLIEDRAPSSGANVLTF.

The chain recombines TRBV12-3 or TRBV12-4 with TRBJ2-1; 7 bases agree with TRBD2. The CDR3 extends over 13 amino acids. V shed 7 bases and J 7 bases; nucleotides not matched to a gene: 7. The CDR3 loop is CASTLSGRNEQFF. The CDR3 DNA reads TGTGCCAGCACCCTCTCCGGGAGGAATGAGCAGTTCTTC.

Here the CDR3 DNA reads TGTGCCACCAGTGATTTGGCCAAGGGATCGGAGCAGCCCCAGCATTTT. This encodes CATSDLAKGSEQPQHF. This sequence joins TRBV24-1 and TRBJ1-5; D not resolved. Germline values: CDR1 KGHDR, CDR2 SFDVKD. V was cut by 0 bases and J by 7 bases, with 15 bases left in between. CDR3 length equals 16 residues.

The CDR3 bases are TGTGCACAGGGGGGGGATGGCTACACCTTC. Translation: CAQGGDGYTF. The rearrangement uses TRBV7-8 and TRBJ1-2; 8 bases line up with TRBD1. This CDR3 has 10 amino acids. The germline gives CDR1 SGHVS, CDR2 FQNEAQ.

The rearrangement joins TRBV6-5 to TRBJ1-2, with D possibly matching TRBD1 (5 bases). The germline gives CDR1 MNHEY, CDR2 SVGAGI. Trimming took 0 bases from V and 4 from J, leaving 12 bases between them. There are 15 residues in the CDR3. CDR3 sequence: CASSYSWGEFYGYTF. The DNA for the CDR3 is TGTGCCAGCAGTTACTCATGGGGCGAGTTCTATGGCTACACCTTC.

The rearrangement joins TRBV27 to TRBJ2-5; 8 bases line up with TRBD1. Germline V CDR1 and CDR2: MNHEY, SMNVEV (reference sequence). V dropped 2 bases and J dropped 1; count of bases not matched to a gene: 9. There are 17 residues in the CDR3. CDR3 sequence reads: CASSLQSGQGTQETQYF. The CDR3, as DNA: TGTGCCAGCAGTTTACAGAGTGGACAGGGAACCCAAGAGACCCAGTACTTC.

The CDR3 sequence: CASSAGGLGSHEQYF. The CDR3 DNA is TGCGCCAGCAGTGCGGGGGGCCTGGGGAGCCACGAGCAGTACTTC. V gene TRBV10-1 combines with J gene TRBJ2-7, with D possibly TRBD2 on 7 matching bases. Germline assignment: CDR1 WNHNN and CDR2 SYGVQD (reference sequence). The CDR3 consists of 15 residues. Trimming removed 4 bases at V and 5 bases at J, with 18 bases between.

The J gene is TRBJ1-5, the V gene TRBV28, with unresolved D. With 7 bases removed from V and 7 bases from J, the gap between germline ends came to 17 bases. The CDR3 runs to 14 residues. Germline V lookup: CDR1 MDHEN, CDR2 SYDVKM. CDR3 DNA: TGTGCCAGCACCCTATGGGATAGCGGACAGCCCCAGCATTTT. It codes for CASTLWDSGQPQHF.

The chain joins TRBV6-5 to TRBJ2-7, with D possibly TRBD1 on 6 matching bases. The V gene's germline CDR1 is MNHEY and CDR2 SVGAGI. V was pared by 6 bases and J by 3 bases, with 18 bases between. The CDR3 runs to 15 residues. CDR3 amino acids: CASRSTGTMGYEQYF. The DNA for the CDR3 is TGTGCCAGCAGATCCACAGGGACGATGGGCTACGAGCAGTACTTC.

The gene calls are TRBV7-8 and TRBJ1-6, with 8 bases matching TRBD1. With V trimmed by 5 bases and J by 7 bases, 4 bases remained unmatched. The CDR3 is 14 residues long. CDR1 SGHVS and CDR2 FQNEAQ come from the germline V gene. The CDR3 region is CASSVDRGNSPLHF. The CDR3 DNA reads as TGTGCCAGCAGCGTAGACAGGGGAAATTCACCCCTCCACTTT.

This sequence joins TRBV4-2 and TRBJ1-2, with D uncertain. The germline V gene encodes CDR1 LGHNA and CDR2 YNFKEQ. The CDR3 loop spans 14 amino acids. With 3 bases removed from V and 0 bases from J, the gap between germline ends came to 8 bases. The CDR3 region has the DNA TGTGCCAGCAGCCAGGGAATAGCTAACTATGGCTACACCTTC. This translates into CASSQGIANYGYTF.

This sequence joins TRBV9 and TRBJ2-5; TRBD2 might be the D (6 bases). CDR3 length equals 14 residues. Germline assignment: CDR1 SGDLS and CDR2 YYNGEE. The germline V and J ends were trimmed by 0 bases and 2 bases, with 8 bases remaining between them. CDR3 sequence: CASSVGLGQETQYF. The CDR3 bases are TGTGCCAGCAGCGTAGGACTAGGGCAAGAGACCCAGTACTTC.

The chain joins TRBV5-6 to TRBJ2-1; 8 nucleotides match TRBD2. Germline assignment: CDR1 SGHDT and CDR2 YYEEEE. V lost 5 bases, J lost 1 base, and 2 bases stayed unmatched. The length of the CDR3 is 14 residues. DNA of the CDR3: TGTGCCAGCAGGGAGCGGGGGTCCTACAATGAGCAGTTCTTC. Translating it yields CASRERGSYNEQFF.

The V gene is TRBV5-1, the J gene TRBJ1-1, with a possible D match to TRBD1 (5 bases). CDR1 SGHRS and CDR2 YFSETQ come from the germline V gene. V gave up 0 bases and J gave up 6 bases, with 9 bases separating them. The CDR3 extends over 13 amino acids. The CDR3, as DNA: TGCGCCAGCAGCTTGGCGGACATCGCTGAAGCTTTCTTT. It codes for CASSLADIAEAFF.